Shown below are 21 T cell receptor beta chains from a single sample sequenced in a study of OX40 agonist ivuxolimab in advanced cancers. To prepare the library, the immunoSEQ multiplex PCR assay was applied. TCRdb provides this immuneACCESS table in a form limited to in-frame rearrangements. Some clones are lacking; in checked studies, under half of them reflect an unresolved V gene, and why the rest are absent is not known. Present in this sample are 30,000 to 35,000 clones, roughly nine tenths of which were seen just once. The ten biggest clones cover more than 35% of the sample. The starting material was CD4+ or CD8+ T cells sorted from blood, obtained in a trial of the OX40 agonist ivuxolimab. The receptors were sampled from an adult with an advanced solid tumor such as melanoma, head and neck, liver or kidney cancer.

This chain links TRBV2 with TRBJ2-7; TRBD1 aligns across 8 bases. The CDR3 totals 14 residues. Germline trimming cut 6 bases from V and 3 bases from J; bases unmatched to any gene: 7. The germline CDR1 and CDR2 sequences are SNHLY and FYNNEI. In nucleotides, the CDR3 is TGTGCCAGCAGCGACAGGGGCCGGCACTACGAGCAGTACTTC. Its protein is CASSDRGRHYEQYF.

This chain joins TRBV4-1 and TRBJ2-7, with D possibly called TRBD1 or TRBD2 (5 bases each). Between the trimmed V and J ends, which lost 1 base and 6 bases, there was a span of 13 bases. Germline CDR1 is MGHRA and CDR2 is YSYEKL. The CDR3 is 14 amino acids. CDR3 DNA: TGCGCCAGCAGCCAAGGGACGACAGCGGTCGAGCAGTACTTC. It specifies CASSQGTTAVEQYF.

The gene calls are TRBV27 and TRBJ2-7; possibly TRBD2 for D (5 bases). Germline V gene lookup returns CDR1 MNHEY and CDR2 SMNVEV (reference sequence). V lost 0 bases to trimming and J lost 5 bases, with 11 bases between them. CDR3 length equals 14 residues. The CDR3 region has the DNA TGTGCCAGCAGTTTATCAGCGGAGTACGACGAGCAGTACTTC. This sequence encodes CASSLSAEYDEQYF.

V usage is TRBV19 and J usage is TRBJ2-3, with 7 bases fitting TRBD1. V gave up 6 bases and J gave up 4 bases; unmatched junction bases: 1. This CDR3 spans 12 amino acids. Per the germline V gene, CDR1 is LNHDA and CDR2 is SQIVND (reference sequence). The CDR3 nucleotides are TGTGCCAGTAGCACAGGGGCAGATACGCAGTATTTT. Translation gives CASSTGADTQYF.

CDR3 sequence: CASSPEGRTDTQYF. As DNA, the CDR3 is TGTGCCAGCAGCCCGGAGGGCCGCACAGATACGCAGTATTTT. The chain carries TRBV7-9 and TRBJ2-3, with D perhaps matching TRBD2 (6 bases). The V and J ends lost 5 bases and 1 base respectively, with 10 bases between them. The CDR3 runs to 14 residues. From germline, CDR1 is SEHNR and CDR2 FQNEAQ (reference sequence).

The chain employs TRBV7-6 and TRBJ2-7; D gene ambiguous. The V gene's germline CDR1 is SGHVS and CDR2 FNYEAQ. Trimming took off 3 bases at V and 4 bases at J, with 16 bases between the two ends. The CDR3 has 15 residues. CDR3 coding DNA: TGTGCCAGCAGCTTCAGTTTGGTGGGCTTATACGAGCAGTACTTC. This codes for CASSFSLVGLYEQYF.

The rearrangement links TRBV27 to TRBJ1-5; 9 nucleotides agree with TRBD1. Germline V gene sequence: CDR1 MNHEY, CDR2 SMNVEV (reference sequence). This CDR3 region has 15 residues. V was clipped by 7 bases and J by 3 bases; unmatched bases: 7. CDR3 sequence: CASNPGTGNNQPQHF. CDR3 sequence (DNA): TGTGCCAGCAACCCCGGGACAGGGAACAATCAGCCCCAGCATTTT.

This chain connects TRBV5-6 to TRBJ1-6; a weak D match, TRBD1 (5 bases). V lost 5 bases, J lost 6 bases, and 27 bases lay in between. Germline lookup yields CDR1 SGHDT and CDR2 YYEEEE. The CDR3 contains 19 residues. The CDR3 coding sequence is TGTGCCAGCAGACACCCACCCGGGGGTTTGGACGCCCTTAATTCACCCCTCCACTTT. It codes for CASRHPPGGLDALNSPLHF.

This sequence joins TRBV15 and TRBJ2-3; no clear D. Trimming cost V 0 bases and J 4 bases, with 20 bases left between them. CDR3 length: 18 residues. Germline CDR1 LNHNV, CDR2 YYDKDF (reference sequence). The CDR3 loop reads CATSRDLLGNLLSDTQYF. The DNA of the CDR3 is TGTGCCACCAGCAGAGATCTTTTGGGAAACTTACTTTCAGATACGCAGTATTTT.

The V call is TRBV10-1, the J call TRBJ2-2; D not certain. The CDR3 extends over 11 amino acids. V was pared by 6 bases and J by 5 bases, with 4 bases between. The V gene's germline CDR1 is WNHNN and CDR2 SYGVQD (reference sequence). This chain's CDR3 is CASRGTGELFF. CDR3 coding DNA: TGCGCCAGCAGGGGAACCGGGGAGCTGTTTTTT.

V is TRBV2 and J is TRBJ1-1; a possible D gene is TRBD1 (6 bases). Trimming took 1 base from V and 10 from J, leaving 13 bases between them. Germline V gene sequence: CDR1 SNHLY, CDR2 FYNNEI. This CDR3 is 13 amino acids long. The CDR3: CASSEEGTRPAFF. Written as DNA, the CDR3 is TGTGCCAGCAGTGAAGAAGGGACACGACCAGCTTTCTTT. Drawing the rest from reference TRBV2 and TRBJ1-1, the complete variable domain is EPEVTQTPSHQVTQMGQEVILRCVPISNHLYFYWYRQILGQKVEFLVSFYNNEISEKSEIFDDQFSVERPDGSNFTLKIRSTKLEDSAMYFCASSEEGTRPAFFGQGTRLTVV.

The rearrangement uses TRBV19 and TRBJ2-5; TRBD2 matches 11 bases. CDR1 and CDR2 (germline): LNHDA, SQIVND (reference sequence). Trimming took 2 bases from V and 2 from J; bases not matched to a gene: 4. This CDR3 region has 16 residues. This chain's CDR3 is CASSIISSGGQETQYF. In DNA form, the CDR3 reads TGTGCCAGTAGTATAATTTCTAGCGGGGGGCAAGAGACCCAGTACTTC.

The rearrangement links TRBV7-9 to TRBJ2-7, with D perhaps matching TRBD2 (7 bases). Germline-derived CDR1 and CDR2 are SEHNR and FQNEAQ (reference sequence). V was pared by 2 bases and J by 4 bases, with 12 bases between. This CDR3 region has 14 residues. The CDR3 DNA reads TGTGCCAGCAGCTTACGGGGGGCGCAGTACGAGCAGTACTTC. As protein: CASSLRGAQYEQYF.

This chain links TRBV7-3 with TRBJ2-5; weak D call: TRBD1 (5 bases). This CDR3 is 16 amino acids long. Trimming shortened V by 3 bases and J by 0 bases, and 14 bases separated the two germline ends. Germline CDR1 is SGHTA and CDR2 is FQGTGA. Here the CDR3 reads CASSFGVGVNQETQYF. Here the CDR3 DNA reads TGTGCCAGCAGCTTTGGGGTAGGGGTTAACCAAGAGACCCAGTACTTC.

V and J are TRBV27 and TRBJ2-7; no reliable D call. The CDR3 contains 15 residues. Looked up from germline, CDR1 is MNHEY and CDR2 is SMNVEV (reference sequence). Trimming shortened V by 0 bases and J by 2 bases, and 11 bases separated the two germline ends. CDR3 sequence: CASSLSIGRTYEQYF. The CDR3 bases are TGTGCCAGCAGTTTATCGATAGGACGGACCTACGAGCAGTACTTC.

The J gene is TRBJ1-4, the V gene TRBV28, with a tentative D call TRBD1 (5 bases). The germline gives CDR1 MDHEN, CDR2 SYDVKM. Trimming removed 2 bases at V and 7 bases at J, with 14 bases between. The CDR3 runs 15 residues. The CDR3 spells CASSLPARVGEKLFF. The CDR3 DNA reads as TGTGCCAGCAGTTTACCCGCCAGGGTTGGTGAAAAACTGTTTTTT.

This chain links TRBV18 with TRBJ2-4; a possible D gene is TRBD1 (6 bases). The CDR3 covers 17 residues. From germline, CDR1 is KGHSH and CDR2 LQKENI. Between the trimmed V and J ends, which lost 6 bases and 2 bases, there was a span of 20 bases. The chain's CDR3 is CASSPTGPRETKNIQYF. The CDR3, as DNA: TGTGCCAGCTCCCCTACAGGGCCTAGGGAAACCAAAAACATTCAGTACTTC.

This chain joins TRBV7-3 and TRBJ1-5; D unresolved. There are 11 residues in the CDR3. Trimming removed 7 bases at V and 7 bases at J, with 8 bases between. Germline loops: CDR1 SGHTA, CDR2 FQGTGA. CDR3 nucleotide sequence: TGTGCCAGCACCGACCGACAGCCCCAGCATTTT. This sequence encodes CASTDRQPQHF.

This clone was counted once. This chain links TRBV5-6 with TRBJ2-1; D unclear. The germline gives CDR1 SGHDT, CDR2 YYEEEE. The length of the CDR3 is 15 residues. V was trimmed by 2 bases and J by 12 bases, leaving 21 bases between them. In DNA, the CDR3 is TGTGCCAGCAGCTTTTTAGTGGTGGGTATGGTCGGGCAGTTCTTC. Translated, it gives CASSFLVVGMVGQFF.

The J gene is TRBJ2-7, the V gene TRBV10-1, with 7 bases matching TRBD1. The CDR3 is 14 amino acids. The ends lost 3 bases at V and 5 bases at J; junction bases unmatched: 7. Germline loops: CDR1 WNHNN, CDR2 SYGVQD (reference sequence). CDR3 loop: CASSDRGGFNEQYF. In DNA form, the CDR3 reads TGCGCCAGCAGTGATAGAGGGGGCTTCAACGAGCAGTACTTC.

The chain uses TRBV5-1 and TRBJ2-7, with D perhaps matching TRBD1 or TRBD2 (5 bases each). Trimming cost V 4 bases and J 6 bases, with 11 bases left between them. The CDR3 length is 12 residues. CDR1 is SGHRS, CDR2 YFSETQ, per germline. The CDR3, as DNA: TGCGCCAGCAGCGGGACGGTCGGCGAGCAGTACTTC. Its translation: CASSGTVGEQYF.